This T cell receptor beta chain was documented in a study of blood T cell repertoires in COVID-19. Study in general: Italy, Spain and the United States were the sources of the convalescent and acute COVID-19 samples.

How the authors handled the data: Amplification with reference gene primers provided the estimates of nucleated cell counts. The table came from immunoSEQ multiplex PCR; TCRdb's copy has only in-frame clones and leaves some out. The V and J calls and the clone size are those of that table, but D and trimming were determined from the DNA. Among about 400,000 clones listed, just over 85% were seen once. Germline V lookup: CDR1 MGHRA, CDR2 YSYEKL. V was pared by 2 bases and J by 4 bases, with 17 bases between. CDR3 size: 17 residues. The sequence came from a woman younger than 45 with active or convalescent COVID-19. The genes are TRBV4-1 and TRBJ1-4; no reliable D call. Specimen: peripheral blood. The CDR3 protein is CASSQREGGDFNEKLFF. The CDR3, as DNA: TGCGCCAGCAGCCAACGGGAGGGAGGAGACTTTAATGAAAAACTGTTTTTT.